The present entry profiles one TCR beta chain with its context. The CDR3 contains 16 residues. After removal of 5 bases from V and 5 bases from J, the junction contained 14 bases not matched to a gene. Germline V lookup: CDR1 MGHRA, CDR2 YSYEKL. The sample is drawn from a study of blood T cell repertoires in COVID-19. Study context: COVID-19 samples, acute and convalescent, were from the United States, Italy and Spain. T cells, B-cell-depleted T cells, or PBMCs provided the cDNA or gDNA that served as material.

Original handling: Nucleated cell number was recorded as an estimate derived from reference gene primer amplification. Only in-frame clones appear in the TCRdb table, and some are missing; sequencing was by immunoSEQ multiplex PCR. V, J and clone size were drawn from that table, and D and trimming were deduced from the DNA. The profile shows 75,000 to 100,000 clones, 81% of them singletons. This receptor was identified in an elderly woman with acute or convalescent COVID-19. This chain uses TRBV4-1 with TRBJ2-5; 7 nucleotides match TRBD2. Material: peripheral blood. For the CDR3, the DNA is TGCGCCAGCAGCGCCCAGGGAGGGCCGCGTGGGGAGACCCAGTACTTC. Residues: CASSAQGGPRGETQYF.